This T cell receptor (beta chain) was profiled in a study of cytomegalovirus exposure and HLA in healthy donors (dated by TCRdb to about 2017). The study in broad terms: An earlier analysis of approximately 590 of the donors reported 250 to 300 Gb of sequence data and some 120 million unique TCR beta sequences from 150 million to 200 million T cells. The genetic ancestry cluster associated with self-reported Caucasian donors included approximately 85% of the approximately 400 genotyped donors. In an earlier analysis of 550 to 700 of the donors, high-throughput TCR beta sequencing was used to judge whether each TCR beta V gene segment behaved as functional or pseudogenic. Along with the roughly 700-subject first cohort, a separate validation cohort of over 90 different subjects was used. On average, about 240,000 unique TCR beta nucleotide sequences were sequenced per donor among 300 to 500 genotyped donors of the cohort, with 15% to 20% of those sequences being non-productive. The study profiled the T cell repertoires of under 700 subjects by immunosequencing and related them to cytomegalovirus serostatus. The study was designed to test whether signatures of past pathogen exposure could be identified by cataloging public T cell receptors. In the later analysis, no new phenotypic data were used to find candidate immune exposures; instead, reliance was placed on TCR beta sequences and their occurrence across donors. An early release that covered around 590 HLA-typed donors contained 250 to 350 gigabases of sequencing data and 85 million to 100 million unique TCR sequences. Every discovery cohort repertoire had been produced on one sequencing platform. Genome-wide SNP genotypes for about 65% of the roughly 670 donors were used in a later genetic analysis, which treated that subset as a discovery cohort. Alongside the repertoire data, information on donor age, sex, ethnicity and CMV serostatus was compiled. To predict cytomegalovirus infection status, the study combined high-throughput TCR immunosequencing, statistical association of individual TCRs with disease status, and machine learning. The number of donors typed differed by locus, with 629-630 for A, B, C, DRB1 and DQB1, roughly 520 for DQA1, nearly 610 for DPA1, and over 400 for DPB1. Several DR-DQ haplotypes were handled as single units for association and clustering because linkage in the cohort was strong. In a later analysis, previously published TCR beta repertoires from roughly 710 donors were re-analyzed and high-resolution HLA genotyping was added so that TCR occurrence patterns could be studied. Class I and class II HLA loci were covered by the typing at four-digit resolution. Beyond this particular receptor, the publication reports: Compared with the roughly 600-donor mean, donors in an Asian-associated ancestry cluster had fewer N-insertions in productive TCRs, according to a later genetic analysis. The study listed 164 TCR beta chains as associated with cytomegalovirus. For the cohort, immune exposure information was limited to CMV serostatus. In vitro tests confirmed that a few of the cytomegalovirus-associated TCR beta chains recognize cytomegalovirus antigens. The authors suggested that the approach could potentially be generalized to other disease states and immunological phenotypes. In this cohort, only TCR beta chains were sequenced, and detectable features were limited by the absence of alpha or paired-chain data. Most TCR sequences were observed very rarely across donors, whereas some public TCRs were present in many individuals. Compared with equally common non-associated chains, HLA-associated TCR beta chains in a later analysis were more clonally expanded and had lower generation probabilities. Strong co-occurrence of HLA alleles, especially DR and DQ, made assigning TCR associations to individual alleles difficult. In an earlier analysis of about 600 of the donors, most TCR beta V segments appeared in productive rearrangements about 87% or about 30% of the time, broadly matching IMGT annotations. A further reported finding was that TCR beta sequences accurately predicted the HLA-A and HLA-B alleles for most subjects in the first cohort. Cytomegalovirus status was reported to be diagnosed by the classifier with high specificity and sensitivity in both the original and validation cohorts. At a false discovery rate of 0.05, a later analysis linked 15,000 to 20,000 TCR beta sequences to specific HLA alleles. Several of the top co-occurrence clusters appeared to be linked to parvovirus B19, influenza, CMV and Epstein-Barr virus, according to a later analysis. The 87-base-pair reads could not distinguish some IMGT-functional V segments, including TRBV6-2 and TRBV6-3, so those segments were excluded. The sequencing pipeline was judged likely to have produced a cluster of highly shared sequence variants as a technical artifact. Because HLA typing was unavailable for some donors at each locus, only the typed subset was used in association tests. In a later analysis, the rate of TCR association differed among HLA loci, with DRB1 alleles having the most associated TCRs and HLA-C alleles having the fewest. Sequencing depth was assumed to be roughly uniform across donors in the presence/absence analyses, though that assumption may not hold. An association between a missense DCLRE1C variant and V-gene and J-gene trimming of TCR beta chains was found in a later genetic analysis and replicated in an independent cohort. The earlier analysis of approximately 590 of the donors excluded roughly 17 rarely observed V segments, including chromosome 9 orphons, because counts were too low. According to a later analysis, most CMV-associated TCR beta chains appeared to be HLA-restricted, and the HLA associations seemed to be driven largely by CMV exposure. Linkage disequilibrium might explain the correlated functional status among segregating V segments, but an unknown experimental factor could not be excluded.

Library method: the immunoSEQ multiplex PCR assay. The multiplex PCR relied on a mix of 60 forward primers for TCR Vbeta segments and 13 reverse primers for TCR Jbeta segments. A multiplex PCR assay on genomic DNA amplified the CDR3 region of rearranged TCR beta genes. The amplified TCR beta libraries were sequenced on the Illumina HiSeq System as 87-base-pair reads. In the source study's methods: A later analysis tallied about 77 million unique TCR beta chains across the 700 or so repertoires, and some 10 million of those chains were shared by two or more donors. Raw reads were error-corrected and collapsed into unique sequences by a nearest-neighbor algorithm in which closely related sequences were merged to remove PCR and sequencing errors. CDR3 sequences were aligned to IMGT reference sequences to assign V, D and J gene segments. For a sequence to be retained, a match of at least six nucleotides to both a V gene segment and a J gene segment was required. A rearrangement counted as productive if the CDR3 had no stop codons and remained in frame with V and J, and every other rearrangement counted as non-productive. Following IMGT convention, CDR3 was defined as the stretch from the second conserved V-encoded cysteine to the conserved J-encoded phenylalanine. The earlier analysis of about 590 of the donors excluded sequences that lacked an unambiguous match to a single V gene segment. In an earlier analysis of roughly 600 of the donors, a V segment was called functional when productive rearrangements were above 56.7%, and segregating when the standard deviation between donors exceeded 5%. A statistical classification framework was developed to diagnose cytomegalovirus status using the catalog of TCR beta chain sequences. A later analysis assigned V and J genes by comparing TCR nucleotide sequences with IMGT/GENE-DB human TR gene sequences. The TCRdist pipeline was used in a later analysis to assign CDR3 sequences and most-parsimonious VDJ recombination scenarios. In a later analysis, each TCR beta chain was defined by its CDR3 amino acid sequence together with its V-gene family, and reads lacking a unique V-gene family were excluded. In a later analysis, a few hundred highly shared, low-generation-probability nucleotide sequences were removed to address suspected cross-contamination and a sequencing artifact. In a later analysis, a clonal expansion index for each public chain was calculated from normalized within-repertoire ranks of inferred template counts. In a later analysis, generation probabilities were computed using a VDJ recombination model fitted to out-of-frame rearrangements, and the results were checked against IGoR. Hypergeometric tests were used in a later analysis to score TCR-TCR, TCR-HLA and TCR-CMV co-occurrence, with a repertoire-size bias correction applied to the TCR pairs. A later analysis estimated false discovery rates by permuting HLA or CMV assignments 20 times. A later analysis grouped co-occurring TCRs with DBSCAN, adding TCRdist sequence similarity when clustering within HLA-allele-positive subsets. Repertoires with fewer than 30,000 or more than 120,000 public chains, plus five repertoires with anomalous nucleotide sharing, were excluded from co-occurrence clustering. TCRdb took over this immuneACCESS table, retaining in-frame rearrangements with V and J assigned. Such tables are incomplete; in checked studies, under half of the missing clones stem from an unresolved V gene, and the remainder is unexplained. V and J calls and clone size follow that table, whereas D and trimming were derived from the DNA. In all, the sample holds some 200,000 clones, and roughly 70% of those were seen once. 2.6% of the sample goes to the ten largest clones.

The cohort consisted of fewer than 700 healthy bone marrow donors. All cohort members were sampled while nominally healthy, although unrecorded immune exposures were likely present. The donor was CMV seropositive and belonged to the group of 250 to 300 seropositive cohort members. Every donor gave a peripheral blood sample, and the peripheral blood mononuclear cells from that sample were used for TCR beta sequencing. Genomic DNA extraction from the blood cell samples was performed with the Qiagen DNeasy Blood Extraction Kit. Concerning this clone: Its binding antigen is unknown. No base quality information exists; no much larger clone differs at one position.

V is clipped by 5 bases and J by 4 bases, and the sequence between their germline boundaries is 12 bases long. The CDR3 numbers 13 residues from cysteine through phenylalanine. Just the 39-base CDR3 DNA is kept, in frame starting at base 1. The germline V gene provides CDR1 MNHEY and CDR2 SVGAGI. The material sequenced was PBMCs. This clonotype was obtained from a man aged 35 to 55 in good health and CMV-seropositive. Here the chain combines TRBV6-5 and TRBJ2-7, with no confident D gene call. The sequenced DNA is TGTGCCAGCAGTCCATCTACTTGGTACGAGCAGTACTTC. Its amino acids are CASSPSTWYEQYF.